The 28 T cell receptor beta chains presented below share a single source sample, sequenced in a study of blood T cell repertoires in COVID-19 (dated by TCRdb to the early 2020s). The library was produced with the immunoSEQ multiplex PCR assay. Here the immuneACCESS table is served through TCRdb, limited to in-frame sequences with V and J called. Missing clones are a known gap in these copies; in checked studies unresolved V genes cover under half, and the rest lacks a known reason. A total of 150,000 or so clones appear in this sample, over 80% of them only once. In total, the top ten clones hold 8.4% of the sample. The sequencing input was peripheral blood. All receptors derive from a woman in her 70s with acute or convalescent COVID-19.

CDR3 region: CASSFRLHTDTQYF. CDR3 DNA: TGTGCCAGCAGTTTCAGACTCCACACAGATACGCAGTATTTT. The chain employs TRBV28 and TRBJ2-3, with unresolved D. The CDR3 length is 14 residues. V was clipped by 3 bases and J by 2 bases, with 9 bases between them. Per germline, CDR1 MDHEN and CDR2 SYDVKM. Full variable domain (rest looked up from reference TRBV28 and TRBJ2-3): DVKVTQSSRYLVKRTGEKVFLECVQDMDHENMFWYRQDPGLGLRLIYFSYDVKMKEKGDIPEGYSVSREKKERFSLILESASTNQTSMYLCASSFRLHTDTQYFGPGTRLTVL.

The CDR3 sequence is CASSNRDRNSPLHF. The CDR3 nucleotides are TGTGCCAGCAGCAACCGGGACAGAAATTCACCCCTCCACTTT. The rearrangement uses TRBV3-1 (or the pseudogene TRBV3-2) and TRBJ1-6; 7 nucleotides agree with TRBD1. Trimming took 5 bases from V and 7 from J; bases not matched to a gene: 5. Looked up from germline, CDR1 is LGHDT and CDR2 is YNNKEL (reference sequence). The CDR3 is made up of 14 amino acids.

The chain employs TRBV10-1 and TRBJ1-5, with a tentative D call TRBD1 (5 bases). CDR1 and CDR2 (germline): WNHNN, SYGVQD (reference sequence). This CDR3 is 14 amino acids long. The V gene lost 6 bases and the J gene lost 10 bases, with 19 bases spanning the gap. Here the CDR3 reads CASRGGRLWGPQHF. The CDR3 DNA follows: TGCGCCAGCAGGGGCGGCAGGCTCTGGGGCCCCCAGCATTTT.

DNA for the CDR3: TGTGCCAGCAGCGTAGCCGGGACTAGCTCCAATGAGCAGTTCTTC. It codes for CASSVAGTSSNEQFF. This chain links TRBV9 with TRBJ2-1; 9 positions agree with TRBD2. The CDR3 sequence is 15 residues long. Germline-derived CDR1 and CDR2 are SGDLS and YYNGEE. J was trimmed by 6 bases and V by 0 bases; bases with no gene match: 4.

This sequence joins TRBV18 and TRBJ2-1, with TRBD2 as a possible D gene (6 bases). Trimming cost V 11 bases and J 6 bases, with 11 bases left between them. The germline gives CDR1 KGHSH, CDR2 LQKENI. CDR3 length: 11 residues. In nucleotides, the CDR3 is TGTGCCGGGGGGAGGATCAATGAGCAGTTCTTC. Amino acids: CAGGRINEQFF. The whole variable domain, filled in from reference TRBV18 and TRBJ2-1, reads NAGVMQNPRHLVRRRGQEARLRCSPMKGHSHVYWYRQLPEEGLKFMVYLQKENIIDESGMPKERFSAEFPKEGPSILRIQQVVRGDSAAYFCAGGRINEQFFGPGTRLTVL.

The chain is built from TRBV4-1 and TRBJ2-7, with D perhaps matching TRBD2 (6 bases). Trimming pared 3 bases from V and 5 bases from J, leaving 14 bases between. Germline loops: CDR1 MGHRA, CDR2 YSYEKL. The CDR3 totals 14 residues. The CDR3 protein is CASSHRLVGNEQYF. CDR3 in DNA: TGCGCCAGCAGCCACCGACTAGTAGGTAACGAGCAGTACTTC.

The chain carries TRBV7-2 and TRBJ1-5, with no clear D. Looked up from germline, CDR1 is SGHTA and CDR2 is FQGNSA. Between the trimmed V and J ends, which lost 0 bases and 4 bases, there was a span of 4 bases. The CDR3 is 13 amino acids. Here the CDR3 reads CASSLAENQPQHF. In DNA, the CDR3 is TGTGCCAGCAGCTTAGCCGAGAATCAGCCCCAGCATTTT.

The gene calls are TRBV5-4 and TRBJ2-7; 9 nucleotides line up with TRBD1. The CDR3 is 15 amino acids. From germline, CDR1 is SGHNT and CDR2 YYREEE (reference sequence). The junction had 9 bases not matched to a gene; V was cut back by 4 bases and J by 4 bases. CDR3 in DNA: TGTGCCAGCAGCACCAGACAGGGGGAACTTTACGAGCAGTACTTC. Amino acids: CASSTRQGELYEQYF.

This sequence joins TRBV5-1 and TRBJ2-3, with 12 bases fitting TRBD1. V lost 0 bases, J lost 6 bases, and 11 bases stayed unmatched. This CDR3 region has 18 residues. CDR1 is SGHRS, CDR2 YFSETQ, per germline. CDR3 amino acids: CASSLGDGWDRGHDTQYF. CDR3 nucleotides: TGCGCCAGCAGCTTGGGAGATGGTTGGGACAGGGGGCACGATACGCAGTATTTT.

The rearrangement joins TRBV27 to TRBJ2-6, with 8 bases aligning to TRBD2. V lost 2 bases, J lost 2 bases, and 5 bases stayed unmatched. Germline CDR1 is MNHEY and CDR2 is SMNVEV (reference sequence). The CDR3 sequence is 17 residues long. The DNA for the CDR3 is TGTGCCAGCAGTTTAGAGGCGGGGGGCACTGGGGCCAACGTCCTGACTTTC. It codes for CASSLEAGGTGANVLTF.

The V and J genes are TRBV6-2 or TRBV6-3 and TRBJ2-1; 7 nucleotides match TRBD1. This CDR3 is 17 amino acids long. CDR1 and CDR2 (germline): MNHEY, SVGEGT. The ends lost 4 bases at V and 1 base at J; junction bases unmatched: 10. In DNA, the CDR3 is TGTGCCAGCAGTTCCCTCGGGACAGTTAAATCCTACAATGAGCAGTTCTTC. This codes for CASSSLGTVKSYNEQFF.

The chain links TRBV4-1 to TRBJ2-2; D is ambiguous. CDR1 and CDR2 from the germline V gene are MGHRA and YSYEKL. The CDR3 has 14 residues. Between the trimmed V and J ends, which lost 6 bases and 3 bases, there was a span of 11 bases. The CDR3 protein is CASRPLVDTGELFF. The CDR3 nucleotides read TGCGCCAGCAGGCCTTTAGTGGACACCGGGGAGCTGTTTTTT.

The CDR3 reads CAISLYRTDGGGYTF. The CDR3 DNA sequence: TGTGCCATCAGTCTCTACAGAACGGACGGAGGGGGCTACACCTTC. V and J are TRBV10-3 and TRBJ1-2; no clear D gene. Germline loops: CDR1 ENHRY, CDR2 SYGVKD. This CDR3 region has 15 residues. Trimming left V 5 bases short and J 8 bases short, with 21 bases between.

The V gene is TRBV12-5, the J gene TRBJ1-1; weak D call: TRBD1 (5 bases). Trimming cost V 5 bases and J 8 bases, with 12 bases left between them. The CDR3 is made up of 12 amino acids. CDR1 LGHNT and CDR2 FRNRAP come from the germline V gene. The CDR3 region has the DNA TGTGCTAGTGGTCAGGGTGGAGGGGAAGCTTTCTTT. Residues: CASGQGGGEAFF.

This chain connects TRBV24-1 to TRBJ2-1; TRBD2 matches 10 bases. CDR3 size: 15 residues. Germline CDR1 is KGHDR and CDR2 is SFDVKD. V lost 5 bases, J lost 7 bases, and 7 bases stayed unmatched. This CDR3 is CATSVPSGSLNEQFF. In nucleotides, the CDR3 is TGTGCCACCAGTGTGCCTAGCGGGAGTTTAAATGAGCAGTTCTTC.

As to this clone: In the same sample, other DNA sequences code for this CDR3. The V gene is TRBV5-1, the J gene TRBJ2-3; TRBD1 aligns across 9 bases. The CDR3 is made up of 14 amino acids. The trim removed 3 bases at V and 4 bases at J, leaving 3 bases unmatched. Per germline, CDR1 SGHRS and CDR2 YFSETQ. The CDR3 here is CASSSRQGADTQYF. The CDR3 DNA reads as TGCGCCAGCAGCTCAAGACAGGGGGCAGATACGCAGTATTTT.

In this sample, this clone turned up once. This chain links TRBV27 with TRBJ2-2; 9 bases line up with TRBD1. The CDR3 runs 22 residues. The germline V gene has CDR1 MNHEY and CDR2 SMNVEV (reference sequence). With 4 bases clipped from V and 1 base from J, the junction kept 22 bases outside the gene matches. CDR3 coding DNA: TGTGCCAGCAGTTCGAAACCGGGACAGGGTCGAGTTTTCTACTTGAACACCGGGGAGCTGTTTTTT. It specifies CASSSKPGQGRVFYLNTGELFF.

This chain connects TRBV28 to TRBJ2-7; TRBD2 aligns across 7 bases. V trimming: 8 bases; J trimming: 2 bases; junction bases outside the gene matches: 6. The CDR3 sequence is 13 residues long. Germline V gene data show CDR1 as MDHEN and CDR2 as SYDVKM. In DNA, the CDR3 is TGTGCCAGCTGGGCGGGAGAGGCCTACGAGCAGTACTTC. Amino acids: CASWAGEAYEQYF.

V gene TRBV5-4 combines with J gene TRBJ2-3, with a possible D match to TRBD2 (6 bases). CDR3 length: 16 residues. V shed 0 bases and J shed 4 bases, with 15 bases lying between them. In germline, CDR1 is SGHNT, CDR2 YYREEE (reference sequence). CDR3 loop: CASSLVGRRGADTQYF. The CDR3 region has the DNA TGTGCCAGCAGCTTGGTAGGCAGGAGGGGCGCAGATACGCAGTATTTT.

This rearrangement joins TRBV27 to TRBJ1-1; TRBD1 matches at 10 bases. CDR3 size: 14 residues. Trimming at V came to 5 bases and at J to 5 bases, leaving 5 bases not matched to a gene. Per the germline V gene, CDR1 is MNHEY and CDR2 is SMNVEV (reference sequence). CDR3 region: CASSRTGGGTEAFF. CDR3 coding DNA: TGTGCCAGCAGTCGGACAGGGGGAGGGACTGAAGCTTTCTTT.

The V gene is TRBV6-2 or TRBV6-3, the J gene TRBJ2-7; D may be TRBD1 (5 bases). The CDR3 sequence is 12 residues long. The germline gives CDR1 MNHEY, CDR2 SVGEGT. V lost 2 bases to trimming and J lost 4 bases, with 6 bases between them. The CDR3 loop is CASSYRGYEQYF. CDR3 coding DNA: TGTGCCAGCAGTTACAGGGGTTACGAGCAGTACTTC.

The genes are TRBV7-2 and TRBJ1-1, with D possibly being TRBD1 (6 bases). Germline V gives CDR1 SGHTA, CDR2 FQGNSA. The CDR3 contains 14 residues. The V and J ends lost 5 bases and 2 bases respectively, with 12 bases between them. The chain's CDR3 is CASSRKGVNTEAFF. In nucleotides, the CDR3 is TGTGCCAGCAGCAGAAAGGGGGTAAACACTGAAGCTTTCTTT.

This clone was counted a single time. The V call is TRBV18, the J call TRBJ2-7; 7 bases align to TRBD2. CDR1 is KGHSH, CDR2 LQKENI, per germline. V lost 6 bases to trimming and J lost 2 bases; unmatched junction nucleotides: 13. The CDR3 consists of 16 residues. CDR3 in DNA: TGTGCCAGCTCCCCAACCGGTGCGGGAGTGGCCTACGAGCAGTACTTC. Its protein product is CASSPTGAGVAYEQYF.

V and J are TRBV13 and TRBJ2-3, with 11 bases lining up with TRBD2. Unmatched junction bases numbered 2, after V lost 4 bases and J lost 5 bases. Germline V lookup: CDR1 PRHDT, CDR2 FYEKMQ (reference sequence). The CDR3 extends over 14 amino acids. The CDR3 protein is CASSYTSGGDTQYF. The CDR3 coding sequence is TGTGCCAGCAGCTACACTAGCGGGGGAGATACGCAGTATTTT.

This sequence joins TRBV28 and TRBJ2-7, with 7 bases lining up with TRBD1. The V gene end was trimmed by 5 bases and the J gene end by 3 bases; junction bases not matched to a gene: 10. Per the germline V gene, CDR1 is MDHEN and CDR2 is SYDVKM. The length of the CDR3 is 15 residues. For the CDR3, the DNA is TGTGCCAGCAGTGGCAACAGGGGCCCAGGCTACGAGCAGTACTTC. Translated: CASSGNRGPGYEQYF.

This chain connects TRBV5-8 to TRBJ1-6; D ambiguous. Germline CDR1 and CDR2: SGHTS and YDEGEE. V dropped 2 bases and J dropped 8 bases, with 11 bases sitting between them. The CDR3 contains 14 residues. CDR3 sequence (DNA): TGTGCCAGCAGCTTCGGGATTAATCATTCACCCCTCCACTTT. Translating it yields CASSFGINHSPLHF.

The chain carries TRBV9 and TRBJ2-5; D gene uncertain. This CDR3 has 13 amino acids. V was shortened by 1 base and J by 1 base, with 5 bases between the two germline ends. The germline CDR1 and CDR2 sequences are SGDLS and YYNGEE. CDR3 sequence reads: CASSVTFQETQYF. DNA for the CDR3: TGTGCCAGCAGCGTAACATTCCAAGAGACCCAGTACTTC.

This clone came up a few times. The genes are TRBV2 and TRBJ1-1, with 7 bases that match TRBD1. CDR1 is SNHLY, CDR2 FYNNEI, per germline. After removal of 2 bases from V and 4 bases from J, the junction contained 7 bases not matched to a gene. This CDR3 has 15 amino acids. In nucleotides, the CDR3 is TGTGCCAGCAGTGAAAGCCAGGGGGTTCTCACTGAAGCTTTCTTT. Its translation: CASSESQGVLTEAFF.